Many counts were recorded for the clone carrying this TCR beta chain. The antigen is unknown. This entry belongs to a study of T-cell reconstitution after alpha-beta-depleted transplantation in children. Unique molecular identifiers were built into the TCRbeta library. TCRdb processed the PCR reads anew with MiXCR; each CDR3 protein has one entry. The sample lists around 440,000 distinct CDR3 sequences, 8% to 11% occurring once. CDR1 SGHNT and CDR2 YENEEA come from the germline V gene. The V end lost 1 base, the J end lost 0 bases, and 12 bases lay between the germline ends. The CDR3 contains 16 residues. Whole-study results and caveats: Diversity of TCRbeta at day 60 was high in some patients, arising from surviving recipient T cells and thymic progenitors. The study reportedly traced alpha-beta T cells about two months after transplant to several hundred expanded graft clones. At the one-year point after transplant, T-cell counts and TCRbeta diversity were found to come mostly from T cells that had been newly produced.

The receptor was isolated from a child between 2 and 9 years old with inherited bone marrow failure, due to receive a stem cell transplant. Material: PBMCs, obtained before TCRalphabeta/CD19-depleted stem cell transplant. The V call is TRBV11-3, the J call TRBJ1-1, with D unresolved. The CDR3 nucleotides read TGTGCCAGCAGCTTAGGACGGCGGGTTATGAACACTGAAGCTTTCTTT. This sequence encodes CASSLGRRVMNTEAFF.